At least ten counts were recorded for the clone carrying this T cell receptor beta chain. Its cognate antigen is unknown. The data were obtained in a study of naive and memory T cell subsets. Study-level points and caveats: This RNA-based method may be sensitive to activation-related transcript changes.

An oligonucleotide containing a UMI was ligated to the 3' end of TCR cDNA. Unsorted total RNA, about 1 to 1000 ng, was DNase treated before reverse transcription. Ligated cDNA underwent four rounds of PCR with nested alpha and beta constant region primers and SP2. For blood and skin samples, reverse transcription used TCR alpha and beta constant primers. TCRdb reprocessed the 5' RACE reads with MiXCR, giving one entry per CDR3 protein. Of roughly 60,000 distinct CDR3 sequences in the sample, around 7.3% were seen once. Per the germline V gene, CDR1 is SQVTM and CDR2 is ANQGSEA. Deletions cut 3 bases from V and 2 bases from J, with 13 bases between. The CDR3 consists of 14 residues.

This receptor was identified in a male donor in good health. This chain joins TRBV29-1 and TRBJ1-2, with D tentatively TRBD1 (6 bases). The CDR3 reads CSVEQGNVNYGYTF. CDR3 nucleotides: TGCAGCGTTGAGCAGGGGAATGTCAACTATGGCTACACCTTC.